In its sample, the clone carrying this TCR beta chain was seen a few times. The antigen is unknown. The protocol was immunoSEQ multiplex PCR, while the TCRdb copy is restricted to in-frame clones and leaves out a portion. The table lists a few hundred thousand clones, about 80% of them singletons. Treatment: around 19 received Ad26.COV2.S at low or high dose, single or two shots; several received placebo; per-sample allocation not given. Sampling took place 63 days after the first vaccine or placebo injection. An Ad26 vector was used to express Wuhan-strain SARS-CoV-2 spike as the vaccine. The sample comes from a study of Ad26.COV2.S vaccination and SARS-CoV-2 variants. Study-level information: Enrolled in COV1001, the donor was in the Ad26.COV2.S trial arm, which received the vaccine. Ad26.COV2.S shots went into the muscle once or twice, 56 days apart. Study results and limitations: Placebo and vaccine recipients had non-spike TCR breadth that was similar.

The source of this sequence is a person aged 18-60 years who received the Ad26.COV2.S COVID-19 vaccine or a placebo. This material consisted of peripheral blood, taken in a trial of Ad26.COV2.S vaccine versus placebo.

The CDR3: CASSQDRTIGNTEAFF. The CDR3 region has the DNA TGCGCCAGCAGCCAAGATAGGACAATTGGGAACACTGAAGCTTTCTTT. This chain uses TRBV4-1 with TRBJ1-1; possible D gene TRBD1, 5 bases. V dropped 0 bases and J dropped 1 base, with 12 bases sitting between them. Germline V lookup: CDR1 MGHRA, CDR2 YSYEKL. The CDR3 runs 16 residues.